A single sample is the source of the 12 T cell receptor beta chains below, sequenced in a study of T cell responses to AZD1222 COVID-19 vaccine. Assay: immunoSEQ multiplex PCR; the TCRdb copy retains only in-frame clones and omits some. This sample has some 100,000 clones, with about nine tenths found just once. This material consisted of peripheral blood, taken on day 0 of AZD1222 vaccination. These receptor sequences come from an adult in good health.

The chain has TRBV24-1 and TRBJ1-2, with 10 positions matching TRBD1. This CDR3 comprises 17 residues. CDR1 and CDR2 (germline): KGHDR, SFDVKD. Trimming took 2 bases from V and 8 from J; bases not matched to a gene: 13. The CDR3 loop reads CATSDSLSRDRGQGYTF. The CDR3 DNA follows: TGTGCCACCAGTGATTCGCTAAGCCGGGACAGGGGACAAGGCTACACCTTC.

This clone has more than one count but fewer than ten. The chain carries TRBV4-1 and TRBJ2-7, with 10 bases fitting TRBD1. Looked up from germline, CDR1 is MGHRA and CDR2 is YSYEKL. The trim removed 1 base at V and 2 bases at J, leaving 2 bases unmatched. The CDR3 sequence is 15 residues long. CDR3 amino acids: CASSQGTGGTYEQYF. As DNA, the CDR3 is TGCGCCAGCAGCCAAGGGACAGGGGGGACCTACGAGCAGTACTTC.

This chain uses TRBV7-9 with TRBJ2-3; D uncertain. This CDR3 contains 14 residues. Trimming pared 5 bases from V and 6 bases from J, leaving 15 bases between. Germline V lookup: CDR1 SEHNR, CDR2 FQNEAQ (reference sequence). The CDR3 coding sequence is TGTGCCAGCAGCCCGGACGTACTCAGGGATACGCAGTATTTT. Its translation is CASSPDVLRDTQYF.

This chain links TRBV3-1 (or the pseudogene TRBV3-2) with TRBJ1-2; no firm D call. V was cut by 1 base and J by 7 bases, with 7 bases left in between. CDR1 is LGHDT, CDR2 YNNKEL, per germline (reference sequence). The CDR3 covers 12 residues. The CDR3 spells CASSQVGSGYTF. The CDR3 DNA sequence: TGTGCCAGCAGCCAAGTAGGGTCTGGCTACACCTTC.

The gene calls are TRBV5-1 and TRBJ1-1; TRBD1 is a possible D gene (6 bases). Germline loops: CDR1 SGHRS, CDR2 YFSETQ. CDR3 length equals 15 residues. The V end lost 2 bases, the J end lost 0 bases, and 11 bases lay between the germline ends. The CDR3 sequence is CASSFREGVNTEAFF. CDR3 bases: TGCGCCAGCAGCTTCAGAGAGGGGGTGAACACTGAAGCTTTCTTT.

The rearrangement uses TRBV7-2 and TRBJ1-2; the D gene is possibly TRBD1 (6 bases). The germline CDR1 and CDR2 sequences are SGHTA and FQGNSA. V was pared by 5 bases and J by 3 bases, with 16 bases between. This CDR3 is 15 amino acids long. The CDR3 sequence is CASSLGQTWDYGYTF. In DNA form, the CDR3 reads TGTGCCAGCAGCCTGGGACAAACTTGGGACTATGGCTACACCTTC.

This clone showed up just a few times. The chain recombines TRBV3-1 (or the pseudogene TRBV3-2) with TRBJ2-5; D gene unclear. V lost 1 base to trimming and J lost 5 bases, with 5 bases between them. Germline assignment: CDR1 LGHDT and CDR2 YNNKEL (reference sequence). The CDR3 covers 12 residues. This CDR3 reads CASSQAWETQYF. As DNA, the CDR3 is TGTGCCAGCAGCCAAGCTTGGGAGACCCAGTACTTC.

J is TRBJ2-7 and V is TRBV6-1; D possibly matches TRBD1 or TRBD2 (6 bases each). This CDR3 region has 16 residues. The germline CDR1 and CDR2 sequences are MNHNS and SASEGT. V lost 2 bases to trimming and J lost 1 base, with 15 bases between them. CDR3 region: CASSEWAGQGSYEQYF. The CDR3 DNA sequence: TGTGCCAGCAGTGAATGGGCGGGGCAGGGGTCCTACGAGCAGTACTTC.

V usage is TRBV18 and J usage is TRBJ1-6, with 7 bases lining up with TRBD1. J was trimmed by 7 bases and V by 3 bases; bases with no gene match: 3. The V gene's germline CDR1 is KGHSH and CDR2 LQKENI. The length of the CDR3 is 14 residues. The CDR3 region has the DNA TGTGCCAGCTCACCGGGACAGCTGAATTCACCCCTCCACTTT. Amino acid sequence: CASSPGQLNSPLHF.

Only a few counts were recorded for this clone. V is TRBV3-1 (or the pseudogene TRBV3-2) and J is TRBJ1-5; D is unclear. Trimming cost V 0 bases and J 0 bases, with 9 bases left between them. The CDR3 contains 16 residues. The germline V gene has CDR1 LGHDT and CDR2 YNNKEL (reference sequence). The DNA of the CDR3 is TGTGCCAGCAGCCAAGAAGGGAGTTATAGCAATCAGCCCCAGCATTTT. Protein sequence: CASSQEGSYSNQPQHF.

V is TRBV11-2 and J is TRBJ1-3, with D unresolved. The CDR3 spans 15 residues. Between the trimmed V and J ends, which lost 7 bases and 2 bases, there was a span of 15 bases. The germline V gene encodes CDR1 SGHAT and CDR2 FQNNGV. The CDR3 DNA follows: TGTGCCAGCAACCAAGGACTCTTCCCTGGAAACACCATATATTTT. Translating it yields CASNQGLFPGNTIYF.

This sequence joins TRBV24-1 and TRBJ2-3; D may be TRBD2 (6 bases). The CDR3 totals 14 residues. Per germline, CDR1 KGHDR and CDR2 SFDVKD. V was cut by 9 bases and J by 6 bases, with 18 bases left in between. This CDR3 reads CATAGTEPWDTQYF. Written as DNA, the CDR3 is TGTGCCACCGCTGGGACTGAGCCCTGGGATACGCAGTATTTT.